Below are 20 T cell receptor beta chains sequenced from a single sample in a study of T cell repertoires in cytomegalovirus infection. The antigens for these receptors are not known. TCRdb used MiXCR to reprocess the reads, holding one entry per CDR3 protein. The table has fewer than 950,000 distinct CDR3 sequences, approximately 30% seen once; the top ten hold around 12%. The starting material was cultured CD8+ T cells from PBMCs, obtained from culture after CMV antigen stimulation. The receptors come from a human donor in good health (CMV status not recorded). Some clones in this sample may be carry-over from other donors' samples.

J is TRBJ2-1 and V is TRBV7-9; 8 bases are a match to TRBD1. CDR1 and CDR2 from the germline V gene are SEHNR and FQNEAQ (reference sequence). V shed 1 base and J 3 bases; nucleotides not matched to a gene: 8. This CDR3 has 17 residues. As DNA, the CDR3 is TGTGCCAGCAGCTTAGAGCCCCGACAGGGGAACTACAATGAGCAGTTCTTC. This codes for CASSLEPRQGNYNEQFF.

There are many counts of this clonotype. The chain uses TRBV28 and TRBJ2-4; D may be TRBD1 (6 bases). The germline V gene has CDR1 MDHEN and CDR2 SYDVKM. The V end lost 8 bases, the J end lost 0 bases, and 20 bases lay between the germline ends. The length of the CDR3 is 17 residues. In DNA form, the CDR3 reads TGTGCCAGCGTCGCCCGGGACACCTTACTAGCCAAAAACATTCAGTACTTC. It translates to CASVARDTLLAKNIQYF. The full variable domain, rest sourced from reference TRBV28 and TRBJ2-4, is DVKVTQSSRYLVKRTGEKVFLECVQDMDHENMFWYRQDPGLGLRLIYFSYDVKMKEKGDIPEGYSVSREKKERFSLILESASTNQTSMYLCASVARDTLLAKNIQYFGAGTRLSVL.

The chain combines TRBV5-4 with TRBJ2-7; 11 bases line up with TRBD1. The CDR3 has 14 amino acids. Germline V gene sequence: CDR1 SGHNT, CDR2 YYREEE (reference sequence). With 4 bases clipped from V and 3 bases from J, the junction kept 3 bases outside the gene matches. The CDR3 bases are TGTGCCAGCAGCATGGGGACAGGGGGCTACGAGCAGTACTTC. Translated, it gives CASSMGTGGYEQYF.

This rearrangement joins TRBV15 to TRBJ2-2, with D perhaps matching TRBD2 (5 bases). The CDR3 loop spans 15 amino acids. Germline V gives CDR1 LNHNV, CDR2 YYDKDF (reference sequence). V was pared by 0 bases and J by 7 bases, with 12 bases between. CDR3 sequence: CATSRDSGIGGELFF. CDR3 nucleotide sequence: TGTGCCACCAGCAGAGATTCCGGGATCGGCGGGGAGCTGTTTTTT.

The CDR3 region has the DNA TGTGCCAGCAGCGTAAGGGGCGCGGAATACAATGAGCAGTTCTTC. Residues: CASSVRGAEYNEQFF. The chain uses TRBV9 and TRBJ2-1; tentative D call: TRBD1 (5 bases). The CDR3 loop spans 15 amino acids. The ends were cut back, 1 base at V and 4 bases at J, with 12 bases in the middle. Germline CDR1 is SGDLS and CDR2 is YYNGEE.

This clonotype has only a few counts. In DNA form, the CDR3 reads TGTGCCAGCAGCTTGGGGGTGGACATGAACACTGAAGCTTTCTTT. This gives the protein CASSLGVDMNTEAFF. The V gene is TRBV5-4, the J gene TRBJ1-1, with D tentatively TRBD1 (5 bases). The V end lost 0 bases, the J end lost 0 bases, and 9 bases lay between the germline ends. The germline CDR1 and CDR2 sequences are SGHNT and YYREEE (reference sequence). This CDR3 has 15 amino acids.

This clonotype has just a few counts. The chain combines TRBV27 with TRBJ2-1; D is undetermined. The CDR3 runs to 17 residues. The germline V and J ends were trimmed by 0 bases and 2 bases, with 14 bases remaining between them. Germline V gene data show CDR1 as MNHEY and CDR2 as SMNVEV (reference sequence). CDR3 residues: CASSLSWAIRAYNEQFF. The CDR3 DNA is TGTGCCAGCAGTTTATCTTGGGCAATTCGAGCCTACAATGAGCAGTTCTTC.

V and J are TRBV6-6 and TRBJ1-1; tentatively, D is TRBD1 (5 bases). Germline V gene data show CDR1 as MNHNY and CDR2 as SVGAGI (reference sequence). The V end was cut by 7 bases, the J end by 1 base, with 10 bases between. The CDR3 consists of 13 residues. CDR3 in amino acids: CASIKGTNTEAFF. The DNA of the CDR3 is TGTGCCAGCATTAAGGGGACGAACACTGAAGCTTTCTTT.

This chain connects TRBV4-1 to TRBJ2-1; maybe TRBD2 (5 bases). CDR3 length: 12 residues. V lost 4 bases and J lost 8, with 9 bases in between. Germline values: CDR1 MGHRA, CDR2 YSYEKL. The CDR3 nucleotides read TGCGCCAGCAGCCGAGCGGTGGATGAGCAGTTCTTC. Translated: CASSRAVDEQFF.

This clonotype was seen only a few times. The V call is TRBV6-5, the J call TRBJ2-5; tentative D call: TRBD1 (7 bases). Germline-derived CDR1 and CDR2 are MNHEY and SVGAGI. The CDR3 loop spans 16 amino acids. Trimming left V 2 bases short and J 4 bases short, with 17 bases between. CDR3 in DNA: TGTGCCAGCAGTTACCCCCCAGGGGGGCTCCCAGAGACCCAGTACTTC. Translated, it gives CASSYPPGGLPETQYF.

This chain uses TRBV5-1 with TRBJ2-5; the match to TRBD1 covers 10 bases. This CDR3 has 15 amino acids. CDR1 is SGHRS and CDR2 is YFSETQ in the germline V gene. Trimming removed 6 bases from V and 2 bases from J; junction bases left unmatched: 7. The CDR3 reads CASIIGDRGQETQYF. In DNA form, the CDR3 reads TGCGCCAGCATCATCGGGGACAGGGGACAAGAGACCCAGTACTTC.

Note on this clonotype: The junction departs from germline at one end; a sequencing error may be responsible. The chain has TRBV6-2 or TRBV6-3 and TRBJ2-1, with D hard to call. The CDR3 totals 15 residues. CDR1 and CDR2 from the germline V gene are MNHEY and SVGEGT. CDR3 in amino acids: CANSPGTYAYNEQFF. The CDR3, as DNA: TGTGCCAACAGTCCAGGTACTTACGCCTACAATGAGCAGTTCTTC.

This clonotype was seen a single time. The chain joins TRBV2 to TRBJ2-7; D possibly corresponds to TRBD1 (6 bases). In germline, CDR1 is SNHLY, CDR2 FYNNEI. This CDR3 has 13 amino acids. The V end lost 7 bases, the J end lost 3 bases, and 13 bases lay between the germline ends. CDR3 sequence: CASKEAGVYEQYV. CDR3 coding DNA: TGTGCCAGCAAAGAGGCAGGGGTCTACGAGCAGTACGTC.

In its sample, this clonotype was seen a few times. The chain uses TRBV28 and TRBJ1-2; TRBD1 might be the D (5 bases). This CDR3 has 18 amino acids. The germline gives CDR1 MDHEN, CDR2 SYDVKM. V lost 4 bases and J lost 1, with 22 bases in between. The CDR3 region has the DNA TGTGCCAGCAGTTATCTTTTGGGGGGGGGAGAGAATAACTATGGCTACACCTTC. Translated, it gives CASSYLLGGGENNYGYTF.

V is TRBV7-8 and J is TRBJ2-5; D gene unclear. The CDR3 covers 12 residues. Trimming pared 5 bases from V and 5 bases from J, leaving 9 bases between. Germline loops: CDR1 SGHVS, CDR2 FQNEAQ. The CDR3 sequence: CASSMDAETQYF. In DNA form, the CDR3 reads TGTGCCAGCAGCATGGACGCTGAGACCCAGTACTTC.

Only a few counts were recorded for this clonotype. The genes are TRBV19 and TRBJ2-3, with D possibly being TRBD2 (6 bases). The CDR3 length is 13 residues. Trimming shortened V by 3 bases and J by 5 bases, and 9 bases separated the two germline ends. The germline V gene has CDR1 LNHDA and CDR2 SQIVND (reference sequence). As DNA, the CDR3 is TGTGCCAGTAGTATCCTGGGGGGAGATACGCAGTATTTT. Translating gives CASSILGGDTQYF. Filled out from reference TRBV19 and TRBJ2-3, the complete variable domain reads DGGITQSPKYLFRKEGQNVTLSCEQNLNHDAMYWYRQDPGQGLRLIYYSQIVNDFQKGDIAEGYSVSREKKESFPLTVTSAQKNPTAFYLCASSILGGDTQYFGPGTRLTVL.

This clonotype was seen many times. V is TRBV28 and J is TRBJ2-6; D is ambiguous. The ends were cut back, 10 bases at V and 0 bases at J, with 4 bases in the middle. This CDR3 has 12 residues. Germline lookup yields CDR1 MDHEN and CDR2 SYDVKM. The CDR3: CATGSGANVLTF. DNA of the CDR3: TGTGCCACAGGCTCTGGGGCCAACGTCCTGACTTTC.

This clonotype was detected a few times. The CDR3: CATSTGTPGANVLTF. CDR3 in DNA: TGTGCCACCTCGACAGGCACGCCTGGGGCCAACGTCCTGACTTTC. This rearrangement joins TRBV6-1 to TRBJ2-6; tentatively, D is TRBD1 (6 bases). Germline CDR1 is MNHNS and CDR2 is SASEGT. The CDR3 contains 15 residues. With 10 bases removed from V and 2 bases from J, the gap between germline ends came to 15 bases.

This clonotype was observed a handful of times. The chain has TRBV27 and TRBJ2-3; D is undetermined. This CDR3 is built from 15 residues. Germline-derived CDR1 and CDR2 are MNHEY and SMNVEV (reference sequence). The V end was cut by 7 bases, the J end by 2 bases, with 16 bases between. This CDR3 reads CASTFRGRNTDTQYF. CDR3 in DNA: TGTGCCAGCACCTTTCGTGGCAGAAACACAGATACGCAGTATTTT.

This clonotype was recorded at least ten times. V and J are TRBV12-3 or TRBV12-4 and TRBJ1-6; tentative D call: TRBD1 (5 bases). This CDR3 is 16 amino acids long. The ends were cut back, 2 bases at V and 5 bases at J, with 13 bases in the middle. As DNA, the CDR3 is TGTGCCAGCAGTTTAACTCAGGGAGCACATAATTCACCCCTCCACTTT. Translation: CASSLTQGAHNSPLHF.